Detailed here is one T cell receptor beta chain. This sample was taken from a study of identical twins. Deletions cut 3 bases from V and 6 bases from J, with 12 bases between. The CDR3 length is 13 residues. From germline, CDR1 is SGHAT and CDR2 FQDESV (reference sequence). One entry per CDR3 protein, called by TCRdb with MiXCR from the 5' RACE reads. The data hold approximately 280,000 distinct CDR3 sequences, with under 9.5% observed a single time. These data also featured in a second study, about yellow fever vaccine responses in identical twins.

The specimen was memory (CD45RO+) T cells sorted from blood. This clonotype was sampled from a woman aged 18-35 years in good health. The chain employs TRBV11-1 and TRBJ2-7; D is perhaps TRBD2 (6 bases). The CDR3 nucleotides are TGTGCCAGCAGCTTCGGACTACCCTCCGAGCAGTACTTC. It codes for CASSFGLPSEQYF.